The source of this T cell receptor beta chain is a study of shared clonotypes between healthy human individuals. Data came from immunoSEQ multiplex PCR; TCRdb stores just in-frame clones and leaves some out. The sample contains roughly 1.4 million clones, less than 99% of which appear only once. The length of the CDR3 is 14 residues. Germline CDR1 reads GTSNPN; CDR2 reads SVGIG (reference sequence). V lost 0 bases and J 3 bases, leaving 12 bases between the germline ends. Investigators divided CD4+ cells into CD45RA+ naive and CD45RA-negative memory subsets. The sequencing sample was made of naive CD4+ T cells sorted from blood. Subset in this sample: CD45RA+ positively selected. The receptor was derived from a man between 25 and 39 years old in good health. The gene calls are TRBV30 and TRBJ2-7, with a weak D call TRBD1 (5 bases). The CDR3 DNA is TGTGCCTGGAGTGTACAAGGGGTTCACTACGAGCAGTACTTC. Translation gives CAWSVQGVHYEQYF.